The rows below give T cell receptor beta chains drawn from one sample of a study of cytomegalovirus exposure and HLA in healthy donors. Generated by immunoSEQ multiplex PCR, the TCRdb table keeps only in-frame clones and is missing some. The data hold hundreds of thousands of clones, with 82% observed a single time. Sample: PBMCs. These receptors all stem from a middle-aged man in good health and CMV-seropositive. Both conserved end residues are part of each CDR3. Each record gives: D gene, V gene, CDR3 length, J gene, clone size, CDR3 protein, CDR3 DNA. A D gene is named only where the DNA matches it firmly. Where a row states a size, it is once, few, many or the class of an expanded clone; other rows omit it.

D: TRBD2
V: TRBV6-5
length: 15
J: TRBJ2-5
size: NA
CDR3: CASSYSGGGTETQYF
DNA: TGTGCCAGCAGTTACTCGGGCGGGGGTACGGAGACCCAGTACTTC

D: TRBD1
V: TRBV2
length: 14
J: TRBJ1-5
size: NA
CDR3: CASSAGQGYQPQHF
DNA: TGTGCCAGCAGTGCGGGACAGGGGTATCAGCCCCAGCATTTT

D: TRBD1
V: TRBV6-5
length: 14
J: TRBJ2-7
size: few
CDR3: CASRADRATYEQYF
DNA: TGTGCCAGCAGGGCCGACAGGGCAACCTACGAGCAGTACTTC

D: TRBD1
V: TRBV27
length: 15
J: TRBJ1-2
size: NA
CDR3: CASSLGTGGGSGYTF
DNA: TGTGCCAGCAGCCTAGGGACAGGGGGCGGGAGTGGCTACACCTTC

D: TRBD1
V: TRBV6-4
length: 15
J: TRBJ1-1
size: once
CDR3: CASSDSTGGRTEAFF
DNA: TGTGCCAGCAGTGACTCGACAGGGGGCCGGACTGAAGCTTTCTTT

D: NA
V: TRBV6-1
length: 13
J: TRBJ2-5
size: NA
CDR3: CACYRRGQETQYF
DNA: TGTGCCTGCTACAGGAGGGGACAAGAGACCCAGTACTTC

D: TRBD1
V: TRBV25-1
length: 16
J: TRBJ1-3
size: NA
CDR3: CASSSTGTARGNTIYF
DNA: TGTGCCAGCAGTTCGACCGGGACAGCGAGGGGAAACACCATATATTTT

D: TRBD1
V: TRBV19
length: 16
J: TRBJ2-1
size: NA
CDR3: CASSSPGQGAGSEQFF
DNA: TGTGCCAGTAGTTCCCCGGGACAGGGGGCTGGGAGTGAGCAGTTCTTC

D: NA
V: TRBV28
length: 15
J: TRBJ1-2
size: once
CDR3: CASNTGHAVRYGYTF
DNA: TGTGCCAGCAACACGGGACACGCCGTCCGATATGGCTACACCTTC

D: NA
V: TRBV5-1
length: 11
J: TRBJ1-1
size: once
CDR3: CASSLGAEAFF
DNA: TGCGCCAGCAGCTTAGGGGCTGAAGCTTTCTTT

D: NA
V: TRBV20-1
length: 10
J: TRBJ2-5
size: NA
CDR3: CSAGGETQYF
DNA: TGCAGTGCTGGGGGGGAGACCCAGTACTTC

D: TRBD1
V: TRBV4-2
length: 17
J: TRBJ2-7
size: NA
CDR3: CASSQDITGGAIHEQYF
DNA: TGTGCCAGCAGCCAAGATATAACAGGGGGCGCGATCCACGAGCAGTACTTC

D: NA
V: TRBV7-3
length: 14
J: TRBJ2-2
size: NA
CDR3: CASSFYYHTEELFF
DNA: TGTGCCAGCAGCTTCTACTACCACACCGAGGAGCTGTTTTTT

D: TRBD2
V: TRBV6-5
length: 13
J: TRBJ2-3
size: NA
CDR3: CASISAGTDTQYF
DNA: TGTGCCAGCATCTCAGCGGGAACAGATACGCAGTATTTT

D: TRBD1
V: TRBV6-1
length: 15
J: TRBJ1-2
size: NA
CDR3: CASSEGTLTGYGYTF
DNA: TGTGCCAGCAGTGAGGGAACCTTGACAGGGTATGGCTACACCTTC

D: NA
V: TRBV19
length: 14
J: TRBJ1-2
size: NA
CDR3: CASTDPYRADGYTF
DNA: TGTGCCAGTACCGACCCCTACAGGGCCGACGGCTACACCTTC

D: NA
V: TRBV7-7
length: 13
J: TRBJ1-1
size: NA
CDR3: CASSFERDTEAFF
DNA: TGTGCTAGCAGCTTTGAACGAGACACTGAAGCTTTCTTT

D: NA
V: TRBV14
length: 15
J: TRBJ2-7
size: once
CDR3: CASSQELVLSYEQYF
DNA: TGTGCCAGCAGCCAAGAACTCGTGCTTTCCTACGAGCAGTACTTC

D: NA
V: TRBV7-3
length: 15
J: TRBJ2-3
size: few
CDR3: CASSLTLDGTDTQYF
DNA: TGTGCCAGCAGCTTAACACTAGACGGCACAGATACGCAGTATTTT

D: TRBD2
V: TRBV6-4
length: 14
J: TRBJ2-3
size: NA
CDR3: CASSASGDTDTQYF
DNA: TGTGCCAGCAGTGCTAGCGGAGACACAGATACGCAGTATTTT

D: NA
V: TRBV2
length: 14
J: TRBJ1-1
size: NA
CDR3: CASRPGFGWTEAFF
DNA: TGTGCCAGCAGACCAGGTTTTGGATGGACTGAAGCTTTCTTT

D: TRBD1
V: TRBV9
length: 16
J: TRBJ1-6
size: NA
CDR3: CASSAPPGTGDSPLHF
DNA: TGTGCCAGCAGCGCCCCCCCTGGGACAGGGGACTCACCCCTCCACTTT

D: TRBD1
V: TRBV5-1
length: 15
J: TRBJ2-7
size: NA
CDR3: CASSSGGQGTYEQYF
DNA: TGCGCCAGCAGCTCGGGGGGACAGGGTACCTACGAGCAGTACTTC